This T cell receptor (beta chain) stems from a study of blood T cell repertoires in COVID-19. Study background: Nucleic acid was either cDNA or gDNA, and it came from T cells, B-cell-depleted T cells, or PBMCs.

The method was immunoSEQ multiplex PCR; TCRdb's version includes in-frame clones alone and lacks a portion of them. The repertoire has approximately 37,000 clones, approximately 85% of them found once; the top ten carry 35% to 50%. V was pared by 9 bases and J by 1 base, with 14 bases between. The CDR3 runs to 14 residues. CDR1 and CDR2 from the germline V gene are LNHDA and SQIVND (reference sequence). What was sequenced was peripheral blood. The chain combines TRBV19 with TRBJ2-3; D might be TRBD2 (5 bases). This receptor was identified in a man aged 55-75 years with active or convalescent COVID-19. The CDR3 sequence is CASKEGWGTDTQYF. In DNA form, the CDR3 reads TGTGCCAGCAAAGAGGGCTGGGGCACAGATACGCAGTATTTT.